Shown below are 19 T cell receptor beta chains from a single sample sequenced in a study of shared clonotypes between healthy human individuals. Sequencing used immunoSEQ multiplex PCR; TCRdb keeps in-frame clones, though not all of them. The sample comprises about 2 million clones, about 95% of which are singletons, and 1.1% rests with the top ten. Naive CD8 cells comprised CD45RO-negative, CCR7-positively selected cells, excluding terminally differentiated effector memory CD45RA+ cells. Sequenced: naive CD8+ T cells sorted from blood. Receptors were obtained from a young man in good health.

This clone is a singleton in its sample. The V and J genes are TRBV5-6 and TRBJ1-4; weak D call: TRBD1 (6 bases). Germline loops: CDR1 SGHDT, CDR2 YYEEEE. The V end was cut by 2 bases, the J end by 10 bases, with 21 bases between. The CDR3 loop spans 16 amino acids. The CDR3 spells CASSFTSSGASGKLFF. CDR3 nucleotides: TGTGCCAGCAGCTTCACTAGTTCAGGGGCTAGTGGAAAACTGTTTTTT. Drawing the rest from reference TRBV5-6 and TRBJ1-4, the complete variable domain is DAGVTQSPTHLIKTRGQQVTLRCSPKSGHDTVSWYQQALGQGPQFIFQYYEEEERQRGNFPDRFSGHQFPNYSSELNVNALLLGDSALYLCASSFTSSGASGKLFFGSGTQLSVL.

The chain joins TRBV27 to TRBJ1-1, with no clear D. Trimming shortened V by 8 bases and J by 7 bases, and 17 bases separated the two germline ends. CDR1 is MNHEY, CDR2 SMNVEV, per germline (reference sequence). The CDR3 spans 13 residues. CDR3 loop: CASSITVGGEAFF. CDR3 in DNA: TGTGCCAGCTCCATTACGGTGGGAGGTGAAGCTTTCTTT.

V and J are TRBV4-1 and TRBJ1-5; D may be TRBD1 (5 bases). Trimming removed 3 bases from V and 3 bases from J, with 12 bases in between. CDR3 size: 15 residues. In germline, CDR1 is MGHRA, CDR2 YSYEKL. In DNA, the CDR3 is TGCGCCAGCAGCCAGGGGCCCAACTCCAATCAGCCCCAGCATTTT. Translation gives CASSQGPNSNQPQHF.

V and J are TRBV9 and TRBJ2-7; TRBD2 matches 9 bases. Losses at the gene ends were 4 bases for V and 0 bases for J; bases not matched to a gene: 8. The CDR3 sequence is 16 residues long. The germline CDR1 and CDR2 sequences are SGDLS and YYNGEE. The CDR3 DNA reads as TGTGCCAGCAGCCCCCGACTAGCGGTTTCCTCCTACGAGCAGTACTTC. It translates to CASSPRLAVSSYEQYF.

The V call is TRBV18, the J call TRBJ2-7; D unclear. CDR1 is KGHSH and CDR2 is LQKENI in the germline V gene. Trimming cost V 2 bases and J 0 bases, with 14 bases left between them. The CDR3 is 16 residues long. This CDR3 reads CASSPLGQAPSYEQYF. The CDR3 DNA reads TGTGCCAGCTCACCATTAGGGCAGGCACCCTCCTACGAGCAGTACTTC.

The chain has TRBV29-1 and TRBJ1-1; D gene uncertain. The V gene lost 3 bases and the J gene lost 4 bases, with 15 bases spanning the gap. Looked up from germline, CDR1 is SQVTM and CDR2 is ANQGSEA. This CDR3 has 14 amino acids. The CDR3 nucleotides read TGCAGCGTTGATGATACCCAGGAGGGCACTGAAGCTTTCTTT. Amino acid sequence: CSVDDTQEGTEAFF.

The chain carries TRBV7-3 and TRBJ1-5, with D unclear. V dropped 6 bases and J dropped 2 bases, with 17 bases sitting between them. Germline V gene sequence: CDR1 SGHTA, CDR2 FQGTGA. There are 16 residues in the CDR3. CDR3 sequence (DNA): TGTGCCAGCAGAGCGGCACTGCCCGGGGGCAATCAGCCCCAGCATTTT. Its protein is CASRAALPGGNQPQHF. The variable domain in full, with the rest retrieved from reference TRBV7-3 and TRBJ1-5, is GAGVSQTPSNKVTEKGKYVELRCDPISGHTALYWYRQSLGQGPEFLIYFQGTGAADDSGLPNDRFFAVRPEGSVSTLKIQRTERGDSAVYLCASRAALPGGNQPQHFGDGTRLSIL.

The chain joins TRBV6-6 to TRBJ2-7; D might be TRBD1 (6 bases). The germline gives CDR1 MNHNY, CDR2 SVGAGI (reference sequence). The CDR3 runs to 14 residues. V lost 5 bases and J lost 3, with 14 bases in between. CDR3 sequence (DNA): TGTGCCAGCAGTCAGGACAGTAGTCGCTACGAGCAGTACTTC. This sequence encodes CASSQDSSRYEQYF.

This clone was recorded only once. V gene TRBV2 combines with J gene TRBJ2-1, with D perhaps assigned TRBD1 or TRBD2 (5 bases each). The V end lost 4 bases, the J end lost 6 bases, and 16 bases lay between the germline ends. Looked up from germline, CDR1 is SNHLY and CDR2 is FYNNEI. The CDR3 has 15 residues. CDR3 DNA: TGTGCCAGCAGTGTAAAGAGGGACGGCAGCAATGAGCAGTTCTTC. Translation gives CASSVKRDGSNEQFF.

This chain joins TRBV5-6 and TRBJ2-7; 9 bases are shared with TRBD1. Per the germline V gene, CDR1 is SGHDT and CDR2 is YYEEEE. Unmatched junction bases numbered 8, after V lost 2 bases and J lost 5 bases. CDR3 length: 15 amino acids. CDR3 sequence: CASSFPSGQGNEQYF. Written as DNA, the CDR3 is TGTGCCAGCAGCTTTCCTTCGGGACAGGGTAACGAGCAGTACTTC.

The J gene is TRBJ2-7, the V gene TRBV5-8, with 9 bases identical to TRBD2. CDR1 and CDR2 (germline): SGHTS, YDEGEE. The CDR3 is made up of 18 amino acids. J lost 0 bases, V lost 0 bases, and 10 bases had no gene match. CDR3 nucleotide sequence: TGTGCCAGCAGCTTGGAGACTAGCGGTTGGATCCTCTCCTACGAGCAGTACTTC. Amino acids: CASSLETSGWILSYEQYF.

The table lists this clone with a count of one. The V and J genes are TRBV4-2 and TRBJ2-5; 11 bases agree with TRBD2. This CDR3 has 20 amino acids. Germline CDR1 is LGHNA and CDR2 is YNFKEQ. V lost 1 base and J lost 4; bases outside the gene matches: 17. The CDR3 sequence: CASSQVAVGVAGGPAETQYF. The CDR3, as DNA: TGTGCCAGCAGCCAAGTCGCGGTCGGAGTAGCGGGAGGGCCGGCAGAGACCCAGTACTTC.

The chain recombines TRBV28 with TRBJ1-2; 8 bases are a match to TRBD1. In germline, CDR1 is MDHEN, CDR2 SYDVKM. The CDR3 consists of 13 residues. The junction had 9 bases not matched to a gene; V was cut back by 10 bases and J by 5 bases. The CDR3 loop reads CAISPRTGYGYTF. The CDR3 nucleotides are TGTGCCATCTCGCCCAGGACAGGGTATGGCTACACCTTC.

The CDR3, as DNA: TGTGCCAGCAGCCAATATAGGGGGGCAACTGAAGCTTTCTTT. Translation gives CASSQYRGATEAFF. The rearrangement uses TRBV25-1 and TRBJ1-1, with D possibly being TRBD1 (6 bases). Trimming left V 6 bases short and J 5 bases short, with 16 bases between. The V gene's germline CDR1 is MGHDK and CDR2 SYGVNS. CDR3 size: 14 residues.

The chain combines TRBV5-4 with TRBJ2-7, with D unresolved. CDR1 SGHNT and CDR2 YYREEE come from the germline V gene (reference sequence). V lost 2 bases, J lost 7 bases, and 16 bases lay in between. The CDR3 loop spans 14 amino acids. The CDR3 reads CASSLPDNPREQYF. The CDR3 coding sequence is TGTGCCAGCAGCTTACCCGACAACCCTCGGGAGCAGTACTTC.

The chain is built from TRBV6-1 and TRBJ1-1, with 8 bases identical to TRBD1. V lost 7 bases to trimming and J lost 5 bases; unmatched junction nucleotides: 12. This CDR3 comprises 15 residues. The germline CDR1 and CDR2 sequences are MNHNS and SASEGT. The CDR3 DNA is TGTGCCAGCATCATACAGGGGGTTGTGCAAACTGAAGCTTTCTTT. Amino acids: CASIIQGVVQTEAFF.

The V gene is TRBV4-1, the J gene TRBJ2-5, with a possible D match to TRBD1 (5 bases). The germline gives CDR1 MGHRA, CDR2 YSYEKL. This CDR3 has 15 amino acids. The V end lost 0 bases, the J end lost 5 bases, and 13 bases lay between the germline ends. The CDR3 sequence is CASSQDKRAGETQYF. The CDR3 DNA sequence: TGCGCCAGCAGCCAAGATAAAAGGGCAGGGGAGACCCAGTACTTC.

The chain joins TRBV7-8 to TRBJ2-7, with D possibly TRBD1 on 6 matching bases. The CDR3 runs to 12 residues. Germline V CDR1 and CDR2: SGHVS, FQNEAQ. V shed 3 bases and J shed 5 bases, with 8 bases lying between them. The CDR3 loop is CASSLDSHEQYF. The CDR3 nucleotides are TGTGCCAGCAGCTTGGACAGCCACGAGCAGTACTTC.

This chain links TRBV6-1 with TRBJ1-2, with D uncertain. Between the trimmed V and J ends, which lost 2 bases and 6 bases, there was a span of 16 bases. The CDR3 consists of 15 residues. Germline V gene data show CDR1 as MNHNS and CDR2 as SASEGT. The CDR3 region is CASSEFPVARHGYTF. CDR3 nucleotides: TGTGCCAGCAGTGAATTCCCGGTGGCGCGGCATGGCTACACCTTC.